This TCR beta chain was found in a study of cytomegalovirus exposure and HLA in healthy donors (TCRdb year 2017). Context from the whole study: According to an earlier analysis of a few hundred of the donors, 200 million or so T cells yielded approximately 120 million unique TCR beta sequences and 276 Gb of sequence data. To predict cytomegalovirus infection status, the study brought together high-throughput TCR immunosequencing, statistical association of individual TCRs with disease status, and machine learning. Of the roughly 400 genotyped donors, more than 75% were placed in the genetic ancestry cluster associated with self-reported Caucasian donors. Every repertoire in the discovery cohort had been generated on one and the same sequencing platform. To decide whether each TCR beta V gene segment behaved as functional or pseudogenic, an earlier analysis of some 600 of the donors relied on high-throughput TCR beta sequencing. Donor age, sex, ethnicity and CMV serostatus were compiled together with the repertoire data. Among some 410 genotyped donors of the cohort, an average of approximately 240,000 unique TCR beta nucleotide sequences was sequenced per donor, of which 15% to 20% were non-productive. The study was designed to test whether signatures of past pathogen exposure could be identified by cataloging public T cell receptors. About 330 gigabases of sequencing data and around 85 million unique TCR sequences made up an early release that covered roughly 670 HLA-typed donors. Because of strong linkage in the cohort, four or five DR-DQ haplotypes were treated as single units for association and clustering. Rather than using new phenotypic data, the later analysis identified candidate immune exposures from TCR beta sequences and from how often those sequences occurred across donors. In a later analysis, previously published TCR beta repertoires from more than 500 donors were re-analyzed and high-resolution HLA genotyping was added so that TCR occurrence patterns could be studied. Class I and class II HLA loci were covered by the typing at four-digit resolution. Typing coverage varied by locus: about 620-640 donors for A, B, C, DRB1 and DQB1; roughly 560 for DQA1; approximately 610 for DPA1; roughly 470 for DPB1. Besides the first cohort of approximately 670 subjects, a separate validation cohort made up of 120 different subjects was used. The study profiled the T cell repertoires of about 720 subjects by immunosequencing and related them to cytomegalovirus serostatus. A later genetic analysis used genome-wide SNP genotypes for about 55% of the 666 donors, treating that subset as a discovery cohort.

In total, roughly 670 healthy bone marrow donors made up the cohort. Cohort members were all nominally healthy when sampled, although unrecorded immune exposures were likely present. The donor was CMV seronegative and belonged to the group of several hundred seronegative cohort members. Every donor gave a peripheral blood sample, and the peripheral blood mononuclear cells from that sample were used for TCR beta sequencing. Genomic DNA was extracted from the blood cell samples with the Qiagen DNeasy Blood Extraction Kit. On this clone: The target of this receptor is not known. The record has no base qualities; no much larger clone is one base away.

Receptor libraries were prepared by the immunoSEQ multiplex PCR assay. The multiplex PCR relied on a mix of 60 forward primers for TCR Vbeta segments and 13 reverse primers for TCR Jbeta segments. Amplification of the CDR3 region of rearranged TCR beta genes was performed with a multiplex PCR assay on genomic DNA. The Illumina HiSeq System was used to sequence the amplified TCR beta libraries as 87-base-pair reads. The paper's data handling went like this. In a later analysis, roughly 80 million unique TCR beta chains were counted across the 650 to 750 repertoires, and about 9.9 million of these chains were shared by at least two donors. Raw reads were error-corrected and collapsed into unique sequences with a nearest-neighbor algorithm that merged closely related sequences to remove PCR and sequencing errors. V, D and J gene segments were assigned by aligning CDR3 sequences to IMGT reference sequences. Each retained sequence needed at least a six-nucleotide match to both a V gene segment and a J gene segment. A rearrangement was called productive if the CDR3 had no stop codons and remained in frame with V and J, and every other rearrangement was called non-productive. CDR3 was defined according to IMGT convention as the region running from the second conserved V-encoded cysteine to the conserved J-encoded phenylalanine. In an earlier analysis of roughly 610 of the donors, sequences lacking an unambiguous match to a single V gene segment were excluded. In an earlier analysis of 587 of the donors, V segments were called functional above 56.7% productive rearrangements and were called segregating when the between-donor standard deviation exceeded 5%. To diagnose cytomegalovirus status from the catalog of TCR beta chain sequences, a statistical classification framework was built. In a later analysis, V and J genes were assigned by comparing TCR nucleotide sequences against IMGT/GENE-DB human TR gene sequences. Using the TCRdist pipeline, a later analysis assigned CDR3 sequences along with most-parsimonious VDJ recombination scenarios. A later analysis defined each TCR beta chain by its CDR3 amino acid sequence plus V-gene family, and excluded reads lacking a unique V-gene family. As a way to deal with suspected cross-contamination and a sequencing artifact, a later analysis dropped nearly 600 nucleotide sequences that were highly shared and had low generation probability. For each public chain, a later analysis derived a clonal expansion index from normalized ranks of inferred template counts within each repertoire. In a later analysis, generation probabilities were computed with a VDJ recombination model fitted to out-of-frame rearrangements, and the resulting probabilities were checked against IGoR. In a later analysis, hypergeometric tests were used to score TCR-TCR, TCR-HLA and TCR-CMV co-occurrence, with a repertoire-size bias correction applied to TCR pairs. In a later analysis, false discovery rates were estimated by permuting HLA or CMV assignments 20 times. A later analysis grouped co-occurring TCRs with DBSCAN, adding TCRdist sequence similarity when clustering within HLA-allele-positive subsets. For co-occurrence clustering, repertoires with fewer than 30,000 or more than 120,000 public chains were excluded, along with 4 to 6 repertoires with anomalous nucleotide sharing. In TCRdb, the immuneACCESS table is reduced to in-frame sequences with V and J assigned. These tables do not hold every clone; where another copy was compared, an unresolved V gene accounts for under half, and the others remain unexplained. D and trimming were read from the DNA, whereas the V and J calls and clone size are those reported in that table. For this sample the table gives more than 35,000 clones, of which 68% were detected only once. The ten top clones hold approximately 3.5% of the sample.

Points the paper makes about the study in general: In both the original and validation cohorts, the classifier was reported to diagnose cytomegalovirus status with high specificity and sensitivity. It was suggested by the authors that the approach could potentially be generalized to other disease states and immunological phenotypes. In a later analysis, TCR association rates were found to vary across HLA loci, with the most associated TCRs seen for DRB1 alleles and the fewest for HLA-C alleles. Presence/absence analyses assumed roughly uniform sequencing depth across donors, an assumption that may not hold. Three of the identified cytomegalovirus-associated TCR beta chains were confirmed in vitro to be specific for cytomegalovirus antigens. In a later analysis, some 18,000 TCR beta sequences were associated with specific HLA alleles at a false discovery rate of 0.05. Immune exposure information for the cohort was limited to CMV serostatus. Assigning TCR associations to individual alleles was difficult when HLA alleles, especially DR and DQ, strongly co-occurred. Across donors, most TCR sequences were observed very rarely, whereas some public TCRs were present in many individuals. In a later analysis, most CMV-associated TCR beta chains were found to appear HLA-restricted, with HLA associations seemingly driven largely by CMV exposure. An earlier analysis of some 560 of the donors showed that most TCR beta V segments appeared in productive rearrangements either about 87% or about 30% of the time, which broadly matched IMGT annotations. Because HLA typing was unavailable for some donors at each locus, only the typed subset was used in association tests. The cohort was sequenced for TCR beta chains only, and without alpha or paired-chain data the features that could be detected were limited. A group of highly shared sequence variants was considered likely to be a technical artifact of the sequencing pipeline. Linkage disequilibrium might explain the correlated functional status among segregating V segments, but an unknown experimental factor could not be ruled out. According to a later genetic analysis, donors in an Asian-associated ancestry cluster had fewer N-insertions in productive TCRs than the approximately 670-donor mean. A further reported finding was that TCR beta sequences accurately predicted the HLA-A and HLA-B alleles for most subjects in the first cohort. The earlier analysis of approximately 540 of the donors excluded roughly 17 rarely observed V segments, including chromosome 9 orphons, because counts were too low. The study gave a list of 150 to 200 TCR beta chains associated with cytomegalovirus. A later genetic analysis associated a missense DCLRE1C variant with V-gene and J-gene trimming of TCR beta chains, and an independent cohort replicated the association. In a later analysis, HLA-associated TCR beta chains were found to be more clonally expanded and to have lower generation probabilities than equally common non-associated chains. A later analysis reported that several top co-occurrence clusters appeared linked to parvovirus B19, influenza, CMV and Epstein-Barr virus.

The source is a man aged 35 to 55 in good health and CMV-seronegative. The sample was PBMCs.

The CDR3 reads CASSLGGDTGELFF. Here is the DNA: TGTGCCAGCAGCTTAGGGGGCGACACCGGGGAGCTGTTTTTT. The V and J genes are TRBV7-2 and TRBJ2-2, with TRBD1 as a weak D call on 5 bases. Measured from the cysteine to the phenylalanine, the CDR3 is 14 residues long. The CDR3 DNA has 42 bases and is translated from base 1. The germline V gene specifies SGHTA as CDR1 and FQGNSA as CDR2. The V and J ends are trimmed by 1 base and 3 bases, leaving 6 bases between them.